These 24 T cell receptor beta chains came from one sample sequenced in a study of blood T cell repertoires in COVID-19. Produced via immunoSEQ multiplex PCR; TCRdb's table is partial and in-frame only. The sample has roughly 270,000 clones; roughly 86% are singletons. The sequencing input was peripheral blood. The origin of the receptors is a man younger than 35 with active or convalescent COVID-19.

This chain connects TRBV7-9 to TRBJ2-1; maybe TRBD1 (5 bases). The V end was cut by 2 bases, the J end by 4 bases, with 15 bases between. This CDR3 has 16 residues. Germline CDR1 reads SEHNR; CDR2 reads FQNEAQ (reference sequence). This CDR3 is CASSLQGNPFYNEQFF. CDR3 nucleotides: TGTGCCAGCAGCTTACAGGGTAATCCTTTTTACAATGAGCAGTTCTTC.

This clone has a single count. V is TRBV6-5 and J is TRBJ2-5; 9 bases agree with TRBD2. V shed 6 bases, J shed 4 bases, and the junction held 6 bases outside the gene matches. The CDR3 totals 14 residues. The germline gives CDR1 MNHEY, CDR2 SVGAGI. The DNA for the CDR3 is TGTGCCAGCAGGAGTAGCGGGGGCGGAGAGACCCAGTACTTC. Translated, it gives CASRSSGGGETQYF.

The chain combines TRBV27 with TRBJ2-7, with D perhaps TRBD1 (5 bases). Per germline, CDR1 MNHEY and CDR2 SMNVEV (reference sequence). The germline V and J ends were trimmed by 5 bases and 4 bases, with 12 bases remaining between them. The CDR3 contains 13 residues. Here the CDR3 reads CASSLTVRYEQYF. The CDR3 DNA reads as TGTGCCAGCAGTCTGACAGTAAGGTACGAGCAGTACTTC.

The rearrangement uses TRBV14 and TRBJ2-7; D uncertain. The CDR3 consists of 15 residues. CDR1 and CDR2 from the germline V gene are SGHDN and FVKESK. The germline V and J ends were trimmed by 0 bases and 4 bases, with 13 bases remaining between them. The CDR3 spells CASSQDLGQLYEQYF. CDR3 bases: TGTGCCAGCAGCCAAGATCTTGGGCAGCTATACGAGCAGTACTTC. The whole variable domain, remainder taken from reference TRBV14 and TRBJ2-7, is EAGVTQFPSHSVIEKGQTVTLRCDPISGHDNLYWYRRVMGKEIKFLLHFVKESKQDESGMPNNRFLAERTGGTYSTLKVQPAELEDSGVYFCASSQDLGQLYEQYFGPGTRLTVT.

The chain links TRBV6-5 to TRBJ1-2; 7 bases agree with TRBD1. Germline-derived CDR1 and CDR2 are MNHEY and SVGAGI. V gave up 4 bases and J gave up 1 base; unmatched junction bases: 9. The length of the CDR3 is 16 residues. The CDR3 sequence is CASSSEPGQINYGYTF. CDR3 nucleotide sequence: TGTGCCAGCAGTTCGGAACCGGGACAGATTAACTATGGCTACACCTTC.

This clone appeared a single time. The V gene is TRBV4-1, the J gene TRBJ2-5, with 9 bases fitting TRBD2. Germline CDR1 reads MGHRA; CDR2 reads YSYEKL. The trim removed 2 bases at V and 4 bases at J, leaving 14 bases unmatched. There are 18 residues in the CDR3. CDR3 amino acids: CASSQLTEGSGGLETQYF. The CDR3 DNA sequence: TGCGCCAGCAGCCAACTTACCGAGGGGAGCGGGGGGTTAGAGACCCAGTACTTC.

The V call is TRBV5-1, the J call TRBJ2-3, with TRBD2 identical over 10 bases. Per the germline V gene, CDR1 is SGHRS and CDR2 is YFSETQ. V shed 4 bases, J shed 3 bases, and the junction held 2 bases outside the gene matches. This CDR3 contains 14 residues. The CDR3 nucleotides read TGCGCCAGCAGCAATAGCGGGGGGACAGATACGCAGTATTTT. This translates into CASSNSGGTDTQYF.

This chain joins TRBV27 and TRBJ1-2, with TRBD1 matching over 10 bases. The CDR3 extends over 16 amino acids. Germline V gives CDR1 MNHEY, CDR2 SMNVEV (reference sequence). V shed 8 bases, J shed 6 bases, and the junction held 15 bases outside the gene matches. In DNA, the CDR3 is TGTGCCAGCGGATTCCCCGGGACAGGGGCCCCCCATGGCTACACCTTC. This codes for CASGFPGTGAPHGYTF.

The genes are TRBV11-1 and TRBJ2-5, with a weak D call TRBD2 (7 bases). This CDR3 is built from 15 residues. V gave up 1 base and J gave up 5 bases, with 14 bases separating them. Germline assignment: CDR1 SGHAT and CDR2 FQDESV (reference sequence). CDR3 region: CASSLGRGREETQYF. CDR3 sequence (DNA): TGTGCCAGCAGCTTAGGCCGGGGGCGGGAGGAGACCCAGTACTTC. Filled out from reference TRBV11-1 and TRBJ2-5, the complete variable domain reads EAEVAQSPRYKITEKSQAVAFWCDPISGHATLYWYRQILGQGPELLVQFQDESVVDDSQLPKDRFSAERLKGVDSTLKIQPAELGDSAMYLCASSLGRGREETQYFGPGTRLLVL.

This sequence joins TRBV2 and TRBJ2-3; 9 bases align to TRBD2. The V gene's germline CDR1 is SNHLY and CDR2 FYNNEI. The CDR3 contains 14 residues. J was trimmed by 2 bases and V by 5 bases; bases with no gene match: 2. The CDR3 nucleotides read TGTGCCAGCAGTAAGGGACTAGCCACAGATACGCAGTATTTT. This codes for CASSKGLATDTQYF.

The chain couples TRBV6-2 or TRBV6-3 to TRBJ1-5, with 10 bases identical to TRBD1. CDR1 and CDR2 (germline): MNHEY, SVGEGT. Trimming removed 5 bases from V and 6 bases from J; junction bases left unmatched: 4. The CDR3 runs to 14 residues. The CDR3 spells CASSAGQGVQPQHF. CDR3 nucleotides: TGTGCCAGCAGTGCCGGACAGGGGGTTCAGCCCCAGCATTTT.

This clone was seen just once. This chain links TRBV7-2 with TRBJ1-6; D gene unclear. V dropped 2 bases and J dropped 9 bases, with 5 bases sitting between them. CDR1 and CDR2 from the germline V gene are SGHTA and FQGNSA. This CDR3 has 12 residues. For the CDR3, the DNA is TGTGCCAGCAGCTTAACGGGTTCACCCCTCCACTTT. Its translation is CASSLTGSPLHF.

The chain combines TRBV11-2 with TRBJ1-4, with D unclear. Germline CDR1 SGHAT, CDR2 FQNNGV. This CDR3 comprises 13 residues. The V end lost 5 bases, the J end lost 10 bases, and 14 bases lay between the germline ends. This CDR3 is CASSAGSVGKLFF. The CDR3 nucleotides read TGTGCCAGCAGCGCCGGGAGTGTTGGAAAACTGTTTTTT.

This clone was seen only once. V is TRBV11-2 and J is TRBJ1-6; D is undetermined. This CDR3 comprises 17 residues. Germline-derived CDR1 and CDR2 are SGHAT and FQNNGV. V was pared by 3 bases and J by 4 bases, with 16 bases between. CDR3 nucleotide sequence: TGTGCCAGCAGCTTTCTTGTTTCCGGGAGTTATAATTCACCCCTCCACTTT. Translating it yields CASSFLVSGSYNSPLHF.

This clone was seen a few times. This chain connects TRBV20-1 to TRBJ2-7; perhaps TRBD1 as D (5 bases). CDR1 and CDR2 (germline): DFQATT, SNEGSKA (reference sequence). There are 11 residues in the CDR3. The ends were cut back, 6 bases at V and 5 bases at J, with 11 bases in the middle. For the CDR3, the DNA is TGCAGTGCCCCAGGGTCCCACGAGCAGTACTTC. Translation: CSAPGSHEQYF.

The rearrangement uses TRBV29-1 and TRBJ2-2; D may be TRBD1 (5 bases). Trimming took 8 bases from V and 1 from J, leaving 11 bases between them. The CDR3 spans 13 residues. Germline V gene data show CDR1 as SQVTM and CDR2 as ANQGSEA. CDR3 sequence (DNA): TGCAGCTTCACAACAGGGAACACCGGGGAGCTGTTTTTT. Its translation is CSFTTGNTGELFF.

The rearrangement joins TRBV9 to TRBJ2-1, with 7 bases that match TRBD1. The CDR3 totals 14 residues. V lost 7 bases and J lost 6; bases outside the gene matches: 10. The germline CDR1 and CDR2 sequences are SGDLS and YYNGEE. In DNA form, the CDR3 reads TGTGCCAGCGACCAGGGGGACACTCCCAATGAGCAGTTCTTC. This translates into CASDQGDTPNEQFF.

The chain joins TRBV5-4 to TRBJ2-2; 7 nucleotides line up with TRBD2. This CDR3 has 14 residues. V lost 5 bases, J lost 3 bases, and 4 bases stayed unmatched. CDR1 is SGHNT, CDR2 YYREEE, per germline (reference sequence). CDR3: CASSPRGDTGELFF. In nucleotides, the CDR3 is TGTGCCAGCAGTCCCCGGGGGGACACCGGGGAGCTGTTTTTT.

The V gene is TRBV24-1, the J gene TRBJ2-2; 8 nucleotides agree with TRBD2. This CDR3 has 13 amino acids. V was pared by 7 bases and J by 6 bases, with 3 bases of the junction left unmatched. Germline CDR1 and CDR2: KGHDR and SFDVKD. CDR3 coding DNA: TGTGCCACCAGCGGGGGGGCGCCCGGGGAGCTGTTTTTT. It yields the protein CATSGGAPGELFF.

The chain joins TRBV5-5 to TRBJ1-2; 9 bases match TRBD1. The CDR3 contains 15 residues. The J segment lost 2 bases and the V segment lost 4 bases, leaving 6 bases of the junction unmatched. Per germline, CDR1 SGHKS and CDR2 YYEKEE (reference sequence). CDR3 sequence (DNA): TGTGCCAGCAGCGTGCCGGGACAGGGAAACTATGGCTACACCTTC. Its translation: CASSVPGQGNYGYTF.

In this sample, this clone turned up once. The V call is TRBV28, the J call TRBJ1-4; the D is unclear. From germline, CDR1 is MDHEN and CDR2 SYDVKM. V gave up 9 bases and J gave up 7 bases, with 21 bases separating them. This CDR3 spans 15 amino acids. The chain's CDR3 is CASCVGSGSIEKLFF. The CDR3, as DNA: TGTGCCAGTTGTGTCGGATCGGGGTCGATTGAAAAACTGTTTTTT.

This chain joins TRBV9 and TRBJ1-1; 10 bases are shared with TRBD1. Germline assignment: CDR1 SGDLS and CDR2 YYNGEE. The CDR3 covers 16 residues. V lost 5 bases, J lost 8 bases, and 15 bases stayed unmatched. CDR3 loop: CASSSSGDRGYGEAFF. The CDR3 nucleotides are TGTGCCAGCAGTTCTAGCGGGGACAGGGGTTACGGAGAAGCTTTCTTT. Drawing the rest from reference TRBV9 and TRBJ1-1, the complete variable domain is DSGVTQTPKHLITATGQRVTLRCSPRSGDLSVYWYQQSLDQGLQFLIQYYNGEERAKGNILERFSAQQFPDLHSELNLSSLELGDSALYFCASSSSGDRGYGEAFFGQGTRLTVV.

V usage is TRBV6-1 and J usage is TRBJ1-6; D is unresolved. Looked up from germline, CDR1 is MNHNS and CDR2 is SASEGT. Trimming left V 2 bases short and J 0 bases short, with 11 bases between. The length of the CDR3 is 17 residues. The CDR3 DNA is TGTGCCAGCAGTGAACGAACAGACACCTCCTATAATTCACCCCTCCACTTT. Translated: CASSERTDTSYNSPLHF.

V and J are TRBV4-2 and TRBJ2-7; weak D call: TRBD1 (5 bases). There are 16 residues in the CDR3. V was clipped by 0 bases and J by 0 bases, with 12 bases between them. Germline-derived CDR1 and CDR2 are LGHNA and YNFKEQ. The CDR3 sequence is CASSQEVADSSYEQYF. The CDR3 DNA is TGTGCCAGCAGCCAAGAAGTAGCCGACAGCTCCTACGAGCAGTACTTC.